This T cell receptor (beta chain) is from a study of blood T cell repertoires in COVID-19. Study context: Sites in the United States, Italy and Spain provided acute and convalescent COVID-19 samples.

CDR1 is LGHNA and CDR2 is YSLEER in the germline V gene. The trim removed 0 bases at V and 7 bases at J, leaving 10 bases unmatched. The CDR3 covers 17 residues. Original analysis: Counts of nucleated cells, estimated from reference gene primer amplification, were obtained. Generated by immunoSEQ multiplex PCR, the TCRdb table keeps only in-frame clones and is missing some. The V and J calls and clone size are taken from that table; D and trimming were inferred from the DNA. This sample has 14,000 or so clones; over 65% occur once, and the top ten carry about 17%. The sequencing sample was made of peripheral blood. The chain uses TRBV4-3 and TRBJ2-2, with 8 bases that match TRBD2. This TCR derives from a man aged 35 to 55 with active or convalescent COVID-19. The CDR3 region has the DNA TGCGCCAGCAGCCAAGATCTGGGCGGGGGGAATGGCGGGGAGCTGTTTTTT. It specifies CASSQDLGGGNGGELFF.